This T cell receptor beta chain originates from a study of T cell responses to AZD1222 COVID-19 vaccine (dated by TCRdb to 2020 to 2022). About the study as a whole: A total of 230 to 250 trial participants underwent TCR sequencing, of whom about 210 had received two doses of AZD1222 and about 25 had received two doses of the MenACWY control vaccine. Trial participants were enrolled by age into 18-55, 56-69 and 70-plus year subgroups, with about 150, 28 and 57 TCR-sequenced participants respectively.

The CDR3 regions of human TCRbeta chains were analyzed by immunosequencing. As for the original processing: Repertoire TCRs were checked for matches against a reference library of SARS-CoV-2-specific TCRs that had been generated using the MIRA antigen-specificity platform. Breadth was defined as the fraction of unique TCRs that were SARS-CoV-2-associated, and depth was defined as the fraction of total T cells that were SARS-CoV-2-associated. Using the MIRA data, every spike-specific TCR was mapped to the spike region that the TCR reacted to and assigned to either a CD4 or a CD8 class. Log10-transformed breadth and depth values were compared by one-way ANOVA with Sidak's multiple comparisons tests. TCRdb re-hosts the immuneACCESS table, in-frame sequences only. Its copies lack some clones; in the studies checked, an unresolved V gene accounts for under half of them, and the cause for the rest is not known. V and J calls plus clone size are reproduced from that table; the DNA served to infer D and trimming. The sample records 95,000 to 110,000 clones, around 93% of which are singletons. The ten largest clones represent 8.5% to 10% of the sample.

The investigation overall reported the following: The 56-69-year group was small, and its depth increase did not reach significance, likely because of low power. Epitopes outside the regions mutated in the B.1.351 and B.1.1.7 variants were reportedly recognized by nearly half of the unique spike-specific TCRs. Because no samples from the day 14 peak response were available, repertoires could be characterized only after the peak T cell response. After two AZD1222 doses, spike-specific TCR breadth and depth were significantly higher than at day 0 and than in MenACWY recipients. The whole spike protein was spanned by vaccine-associated CD4 TCRs, and dominant responses were seen in regions 160-218 and 743-854. Participants were mostly white British and included more females than males, and it was suggested by the authors that clonal diversity may have been underestimated. Conclusions about previously exposed vaccinees are limited because only six or seven AZD1222 recipients were SARS-CoV-2 seropositive at baseline.

Relative to germline, V is 0 bases shorter and J is 1 base shorter, with 3 bases between their ends. Spanning cysteine to phenylalanine, the CDR3 consists of 13 amino acids. Left in the record is the CDR3 DNA by itself, 39 bases read in frame from the first base. CDR1 MDHEN and CDR2 SYDVKM were looked up in the germline V gene. This specimen's time point label, interpreted: about 28 days (+/-7) after the second vaccine dose. AZD1222 recipients with second doses at about 4 weeks or about 12 weeks were pooled, because spike-specific TCR depth and breadth did not differ between schedules. Samples from vaccinated people were obtained from the UK trials COV001 and COV002, which included a single-blind randomized controlled phase 2/3 trial of AZD1222 (ChAdOx1 nCoV-19) in healthy adults. For TCRbeta chain sequencing, PBMC samples were collected from trial participants at day 0 and at day 28 after the second dose.

As to this clone: Its binding antigen is unknown. Qualities for individual bases were not recorded, and no much larger clone is one base off.

Recombination connected TRBV28 to TRBJ1-1; no D gene is confidently identified. The sample in question was peripheral blood, obtained 28 days after the second AZD1222 dose. The TCR sequence derives from an adult who received the AZD1222 COVID-19 vaccine. CDR3 region: CASSLWGNTEAFF. Here is the DNA: TGTGCCAGCAGTTTATGGGGGAACACTGAAGCTTTCTTT.